This T cell receptor (beta chain) was documented in a study of high-grade serous ovarian cancer treatment subgroups. The overall study: On average, approximately 14,000 reads and 6,000 to 7,500 unique TCR beta rearrangements were obtained per sample.

Method: immunoSEQ multiplex PCR; TCRdb's copy keeps in-frame clones and lacks some. The sample has roughly 3,000 clones, roughly 60% seen once. Tumor tissue was taken before any definitive surgery or chemotherapy was given. The TCR originated in a human donor with high-grade serous ovarian cancer. Sample: tumor tissue.

In DNA, the CDR3 is TGTGCCAGCAGTGGAGCCGCGGGGGGGCCGACAGATACGCAGTATTTT. Translation gives CASSGAAGGPTDTQYF. This chain uses TRBV6-1 with TRBJ2-3, with 9 bases identical to TRBD2. With 4 bases clipped from V and 3 bases from J, the junction kept 8 bases outside the gene matches. The CDR3 is made up of 16 amino acids. Germline V gene sequence: CDR1 MNHNS, CDR2 SASEGT.